The 27 T cell receptor beta chains given below trace back to one sample, sequenced in a study of T-cell reconstitution after alpha-beta-depleted transplantation in children (dated by TCRdb to 2016 to 2017). Receptor amplification or capture employed PCR. The run used an Illumina HiSeq 2500. TCR libraries were prepared with molecular barcoding, using unique molecular identifiers to normalize TCRbeta repertoire quantification. TCRdb applied fastp at Q25 and MiXCR to the public reads, then kept only in-frame beta chains. Rows with one shared CDR3 protein collapse into an entry with the most common genes and DNA. The sample data list 200,000 to 250,000 distinct CDR3 sequences, and approximately 9.5% of these were observed just once. The ten largest clones capture approximately 6.6% of the sample. Sequenced here: PBMCs from the stem cell graft donor, sampled from the stem cell graft. These TCRs come from a human donor who donated a stem cell graft to a child with acute lymphoblastic leukemia.

This clonotype turned up a few times. The chain joins TRBV29-1 to TRBJ2-1; tentatively, D is TRBD1 (5 bases). With 7 bases removed from V and 7 bases from J, the gap between germline ends came to 14 bases. CDR1 SQVTM and CDR2 ANQGSEA come from the germline V gene. The CDR3 runs to 12 residues. The CDR3 reads CSAGAAGNEQFF. CDR3 coding DNA: TGCAGCGCTGGGGCCGCCGGGAATGAGCAGTTCTTC.

V usage is TRBV25-1 and J usage is TRBJ2-7, with D perhaps TRBD1 or TRBD2 (5 bases each). V shed 7 bases and J shed 6 bases, with 19 bases lying between them. The V gene's germline CDR1 is MGHDK and CDR2 SYGVNS. This CDR3 is built from 14 residues. The CDR3 reads CASTPGTTPGEQYF. In DNA form, the CDR3 reads TGTGCCAGCACTCCCGGGACCACCCCAGGCGAGCAGTACTTC.

This clonotype was seen at least ten times. V and J are TRBV10-3 and TRBJ1-5, with 7 bases fitting TRBD1. V lost 3 bases to trimming and J lost 1 base; unmatched junction nucleotides: 9. CDR3 length: 17 amino acids. Looked up from germline, CDR1 is ENHRY and CDR2 is SYGVKD. DNA of the CDR3: TGTGCCATCAGTGAAAAGAGGACAGGAGGGAGCAATCAGCCCCAGCATTTT. Its translation is CAISEKRTGGSNQPQHF.

At least ten counts were recorded for this clonotype. The rearrangement joins TRBV7-6 to TRBJ2-4, with 11 bases matching TRBD2. CDR1 is SGHVS and CDR2 is FNYEAQ in the germline V gene. The CDR3 is 19 residues long. J lost 2 bases, V lost 2 bases, and 11 bases had no gene match. The CDR3 DNA reads TGTGCCAGCAGCTTAATCGCTAGCGGGGGGAGAGGAACCAAAAACATTCAGTACTTC. Residues: CASSLIASGGRGTKNIQYF.

This rearrangement joins TRBV10-3 to TRBJ1-5; D may be TRBD1 (6 bases). Germline CDR1 and CDR2: ENHRY and SYGVKD. V was trimmed by 3 bases and J by 7 bases, leaving 16 bases between them. The CDR3 is made up of 15 amino acids. The DNA of the CDR3 is TGTGCCATCAGTGAACAGGGAGGGACGGGGCAGCCCCAGCATTTT. Translation gives CAISEQGGTGQPQHF.

This clonotype was detected ten times or more. The V call is TRBV12-3 or TRBV12-4, the J call TRBJ1-1, with D unclear. V was pared by 3 bases and J by 0 bases, with 5 bases between. This CDR3 is 13 amino acids long. The CDR3 spells CASSFGLNTEAFF. Here the CDR3 DNA reads TGTGCCAGCAGTTTTGGGTTGAACACTGAAGCTTTCTTT.

The V and J genes are TRBV29-1 and TRBJ2-7; D is uncertain. The V and J ends lost 2 bases and 5 bases respectively, with 7 bases between them. Germline V gene sequence: CDR1 SQVTM, CDR2 ANQGSEA. This CDR3 has 11 amino acids. The CDR3 sequence: CSVENLDEQYF. The CDR3 DNA is TGCAGCGTTGAAAATTTAGACGAGCAGTACTTC.

This rearrangement joins TRBV5-6 to TRBJ2-7; 9 positions agree with TRBD1. The trim removed 2 bases at V and 7 bases at J, leaving 10 bases unmatched. The CDR3 consists of 15 residues. Germline loops: CDR1 SGHDT, CDR2 YYEEEE. The CDR3 region is CASSFRDRAGGEQYF. CDR3 nucleotide sequence: TGTGCCAGCAGCTTCAGGGACAGGGCCGGGGGAGAGCAGTACTTC.

This rearrangement joins TRBV10-3 to TRBJ2-5; 8 bases line up with TRBD2. Germline CDR1 and CDR2: ENHRY and SYGVKD. Trimming removed 4 bases from V and 3 bases from J; junction bases left unmatched: 4. This CDR3 region has 14 residues. The CDR3 bases are TGTGCCATCAGTGCCAGCGGGGGCAAAGAGACCCAGTACTTC. This gives the protein CAISASGGKETQYF.

This clonotype was recorded many times. This rearrangement joins TRBV15 to TRBJ2-5; D perhaps matches TRBD1 (5 bases). Germline lookup yields CDR1 LNHNV and CDR2 YYDKDF (reference sequence). Trimming took 2 bases from V and 5 from J, leaving 15 bases between them. The CDR3 extends over 15 amino acids. The CDR3, as DNA: TGTGCCACCAGCAGACTTCGTCAGGGAAGCGAGACCCAGTACTTC. It codes for CATSRLRQGSETQYF.

This clonotype was picked up many times. The chain joins TRBV10-3 to TRBJ1-5, with 8 bases that match TRBD1. This CDR3 spans 15 amino acids. In germline, CDR1 is ENHRY, CDR2 SYGVKD. V dropped 3 bases and J dropped 2; count of bases not matched to a gene: 3. The CDR3 loop is CAISDGQGGNQPQHF. CDR3 nucleotide sequence: TGTGCCATCAGTGATGGACAGGGAGGCAATCAGCCCCAGCATTTT.

Many counts were recorded for this clonotype. CDR3 DNA: TGTGCCAGCAGTTTATCGCTAAGCGTAGGGACCCAGCATTTT. Protein sequence: CASSLSLSVGTQHF. The V and J genes are TRBV27 and TRBJ1-5; D gene uncertain. The CDR3 covers 14 residues. CDR1 is MNHEY, CDR2 SMNVEV, per germline (reference sequence). V shed 0 bases and J shed 11 bases, with 14 bases lying between them.

This clonotype was counted between two and nine times. The genes are TRBV10-2 and TRBJ2-6; 8 bases fit TRBD1. The CDR3 runs 15 residues. J lost 3 bases, V lost 7 bases, and 5 bases had no gene match. CDR1 is WSHSY, CDR2 SAAADI, per germline. The CDR3 DNA reads TGCGCCAGCACTGGACAGGGTCTTGGGGCCAACGTCCTGACTTTC. The encoded protein is CASTGQGLGANVLTF.

This sequence joins TRBV6-2 or TRBV6-3 and TRBJ2-5; TRBD2 aligns across 8 bases. Germline V gene sequence: CDR1 MNHEY, CDR2 SVGEGT. Trimming removed 0 bases from V and 2 bases from J; junction bases left unmatched: 11. This CDR3 has 18 residues. CDR3 bases: TGTGCCAGCAGTTACTCATGGCTAGCGGGCGGCCCTCAAGAGACCCAGTACTTC. Amino acid sequence: CASSYSWLAGGPQETQYF.

The table lists this clonotype with a few counts. The V and J genes are TRBV5-5 and TRBJ1-3; D not certain. Trimming took 2 bases from V and 4 from J, leaving 13 bases between them. Germline loops: CDR1 SGHKS, CDR2 YYEKEE (reference sequence). The CDR3 runs to 15 residues. As DNA, the CDR3 is TGTGCCAGCAGCTTTGAGGTGTATACGGGAAACACCATATATTTT. Translating it yields CASSFEVYTGNTIYF. Filled out from reference TRBV5-5 and TRBJ1-3, the complete variable domain reads DAGVTQSPTHLIKTRGQQVTLRCSPISGHKSVSWYQQVLGQGPQFIFQYYEKEERGRGNFPDRFSARQFPNYSSELNVNALLLGDSALYLCASSFEVYTGNTIYFGEGSWLTVV.

This clonotype was counted between two and nine times. The V gene is TRBV7-9, the J gene TRBJ1-2, with a tentative D call TRBD1 (6 bases). The germline gives CDR1 SEHNR, CDR2 FQNEAQ (reference sequence). This CDR3 spans 14 amino acids. V was pared by 5 bases and J by 7 bases, with 17 bases between. For the CDR3, the DNA is TGTGCCAGCAGCCCAAGCCCAGTAGGGGGTGGCTACACCTTC. It yields the protein CASSPSPVGGGYTF.

In this sample, this clonotype turned up a few times. The CDR3 spells CASSILGDTQYF. For the CDR3, the DNA is TGTGCCAGTAGTATTCTCGGGGATACGCAGTATTTT. The chain recombines TRBV19 with TRBJ2-3; D gene uncertain. V lost 3 bases and J 6 bases, leaving 7 bases between the germline ends. The CDR3 consists of 12 residues. Germline CDR1 and CDR2: LNHDA and SQIVND (reference sequence). Complete variable domain (other parts from reference TRBV19 and TRBJ2-3): DGGITQSPKYLFRKEGQNVTLSCEQNLNHDAMYWYRQDPGQGLRLIYYSQIVNDFQKGDIAEGYSVSREKKESFPLTVTSAQKNPTAFYLCASSILGDTQYFGPGTRLTVL.

The chain carries TRBV29-1 and TRBJ2-1; 8 bases map to TRBD2. Germline-derived CDR1 and CDR2 are SQVTM and ANQGSEA. Germline trimming cut 6 bases from V and 6 bases from J; bases unmatched to any gene: 4. This CDR3 contains 12 residues. CDR3 protein: CSVGLARNEQFF. CDR3 coding DNA: TGCAGCGTCGGACTAGCTCGCAATGAGCAGTTCTTC.

The sample holds many counts of this clonotype. This chain links TRBV5-1 with TRBJ2-7; the D is unclear. Germline CDR1 reads SGHRS; CDR2 reads YFSETQ. V gave up 4 bases and J gave up 4 bases, with 12 bases separating them. This CDR3 spans 13 amino acids. CDR3 region: CASSETGPYEQYF. The DNA for the CDR3 is TGCGCCAGCAGCGAGACCGGCCCGTACGAGCAGTACTTC. Looking up the rest from reference TRBV5-1 and TRBJ2-7 gives the full variable domain: KAGVTQTPRYLIKTRGQQVTLSCSPISGHRSVSWYQQTPGQGLQFLFEYFSETQRNKGNFPGRFSGRQFSNSRSEMNVSTLELGDSALYLCASSETGPYEQYFGPGTRLTVT.

This clonotype came up a few times. This chain links TRBV20-1 with TRBJ2-1; 8 nucleotides match TRBD2. Unmatched junction bases numbered 9, after V lost 0 bases and J lost 5 bases. Per the germline V gene, CDR1 is DFQATT and CDR2 is SNEGSKA (reference sequence). The CDR3 is 16 amino acids. CDR3 region: CSARDFRAGDNNEQFF. The CDR3 DNA sequence: TGCAGTGCTAGAGATTTCCGAGCGGGGGACAACAATGAGCAGTTCTTC.

This clonotype came up many times. This rearrangement joins TRBV6-2 or TRBV6-3 to TRBJ2-3; 11 bases agree with TRBD2. Losses at the gene ends were 0 bases for V and 6 bases for J; bases not matched to a gene: 14. Per germline, CDR1 MNHEY and CDR2 SVGEGT. The CDR3 sequence is 19 residues long. CDR3 loop: CASSYSGGPGLAAGDTQYF. CDR3 coding DNA: TGTGCCAGCAGTTACTCGGGGGGACCGGGACTAGCGGCTGGGGATACGCAGTATTTT.

In this sample, this clonotype turned up many times. This rearrangement joins TRBV18 to TRBJ1-1, with unresolved D. The CDR3 totals 13 residues. Trimming cost V 2 bases and J 3 bases, with 7 bases left between them. CDR1 KGHSH and CDR2 LQKENI come from the germline V gene. The DNA of the CDR3 is TGTGCCAGCTCACCAGATCGGGACACTGAAGCTTTCTTT. This encodes CASSPDRDTEAFF. Full variable domain (remainder filled in from reference TRBV18 and TRBJ1-1): NAGVMQNPRHLVRRRGQEARLRCSPMKGHSHVYWYRQLPEEGLKFMVYLQKENIIDESGMPKERFSAEFPKEGPSILRIQQVVRGDSAAYFCASSPDRDTEAFFGQGTRLTVV.

The chain carries TRBV6-5 and TRBJ2-7; D may correspond to TRBD1 or TRBD2 (6 bases each). The CDR3 has 11 amino acids. CDR1 is MNHEY, CDR2 SVGAGI, per germline. Trimming removed 10 bases from V and 6 bases from J, with 13 bases in between. CDR3 sequence: CATTKGGEQYF. DNA for the CDR3: TGTGCCACCACCAAGGGGGGCGAGCAGTACTTC.

The J gene is TRBJ1-3, the V gene TRBV3-1; no clear D gene. V lost 6 bases and J lost 0, with 12 bases in between. The CDR3 has 15 residues. The germline V gene encodes CDR1 LGHDT and CDR2 YNNKEL (reference sequence). The CDR3 bases are TGTGCCAGCAGGCCCGGGTTGGGCTCTGGAAACACCATATATTTT. Protein sequence: CASRPGLGSGNTIYF.

Many counts were recorded for this clonotype. The chain recombines TRBV29-1 with TRBJ1-2; tentative D call: TRBD1 (6 bases). CDR3 size: 13 residues. Germline V CDR1 and CDR2: SQVTM, ANQGSEA. The V end was cut by 0 bases, the J end by 8 bases, with 13 bases between. The CDR3 DNA is TGCAGCGTTGAAGATTGGAGGGGGAACGGCTACACCTTC. Protein: CSVEDWRGNGYTF.

In its sample, this clonotype was seen once. The chain has TRBV5-1 and TRBJ2-5, with 7 bases matching TRBD1. CDR1 and CDR2 from the germline V gene are SGHRS and YFSETQ. V was pared by 3 bases and J by 1 base, with 6 bases of the junction left unmatched. The CDR3 has 15 residues. The CDR3 protein is CASSSSPGGQETQYF. The CDR3 bases are TGCGCCAGCAGCTCAAGCCCAGGGGGCCAAGAGACCCAGTACTTC.

This clonotype has just a few counts. The chain couples TRBV3-1 to TRBJ1-2, with 8 bases lining up with TRBD1. CDR1 and CDR2 (germline): LGHDT, YNNKEL (reference sequence). The trim removed 4 bases at V and 6 bases at J, leaving 4 bases unmatched. There are 13 residues in the CDR3. The CDR3 sequence: CASSLRQGHGYTF. DNA for the CDR3: TGTGCCAGCAGCCTTCGACAGGGGCATGGCTACACCTTC.